The 5 T cell receptor beta chains below all came from one sample that was sequenced in a study of blood T cell repertoires in COVID-19. Clones were sequenced by immunoSEQ multiplex PCR, and TCRdb holds only the in-frame ones, with some missing. The data show about 180,000 clones, with roughly 82% seen just once and about 8.4% held by the top ten. The specimen was peripheral blood. The origin of the receptors is a woman aged 65 to 85 with acute or convalescent COVID-19.

This chain connects TRBV7-2 to TRBJ1-3; no reliable D call. In germline, CDR1 is SGHTA, CDR2 FQGNSA. The CDR3 loop spans 14 amino acids. Between the trimmed V and J ends, which lost 1 base and 1 base, there was a span of 5 bases. CDR3 loop: CASSLVQSGNTIYF. The CDR3 region has the DNA TGTGCCAGCAGCTTAGTACAGTCTGGAAACACCATATATTTT. The full variable domain, completed using reference TRBV7-2 and TRBJ1-3, is GAGVSQSPSNKVTEKGKDVELRCDPISGHTALYWYRQSLGQGLEFLIYFQGNSAPDKSGLPSDRFSAERTGGSVSTLTIQRTQQEDSAVYLCASSLVQSGNTIYFGEGSWLTVV.

The table lists this clone with a few counts. The chain uses TRBV28 and TRBJ1-5; 9 bases line up with TRBD1. The V and J ends lost 7 bases and 7 bases, in that order; junction bases with no gene match: 8. The V gene's germline CDR1 is MDHEN and CDR2 SYDVKM. The CDR3 length is 14 residues. CDR3 residues: CASTLQGAGQPQHF. CDR3 nucleotide sequence: TGTGCCAGCACCTTACAGGGGGCGGGCCAGCCCCAGCATTTT.

The V gene is TRBV28, the J gene TRBJ2-7; D gene unclear. V shed 4 bases and J shed 1 base, with 17 bases lying between them. The CDR3 consists of 16 residues. CDR1 is MDHEN and CDR2 is SYDVKM in the germline V gene. The CDR3 sequence: CASSSLKISGSYEQYF. CDR3 bases: TGTGCCAGCAGTTCTCTCAAAATCTCCGGGTCCTACGAGCAGTACTTC.

The chain carries TRBV11-3 and TRBJ2-7; a possible D gene is TRBD2 (5 bases). Germline V gives CDR1 SGHNT, CDR2 YENEEA. Trimming left V 5 bases short and J 7 bases short, with 12 bases between. This CDR3 is 12 amino acids long. CDR3 protein: CASSRDRGEQYF. The CDR3 DNA follows: TGTGCCAGCAGCCGAGACCGAGGGGAGCAGTACTTC.

This chain connects TRBV6-5 to TRBJ2-7; 8 nucleotides match TRBD1. CDR3 length equals 15 residues. Germline lookup yields CDR1 MNHEY and CDR2 SVGAGI. Unmatched junction bases numbered 12, after V lost 9 bases and J lost 2 bases. The CDR3 nucleotides are TGTGCCAGTACTACCCGGGACAGGAGCCCCTACGAGCAGTACTTC. As protein: CASTTRDRSPYEQYF.